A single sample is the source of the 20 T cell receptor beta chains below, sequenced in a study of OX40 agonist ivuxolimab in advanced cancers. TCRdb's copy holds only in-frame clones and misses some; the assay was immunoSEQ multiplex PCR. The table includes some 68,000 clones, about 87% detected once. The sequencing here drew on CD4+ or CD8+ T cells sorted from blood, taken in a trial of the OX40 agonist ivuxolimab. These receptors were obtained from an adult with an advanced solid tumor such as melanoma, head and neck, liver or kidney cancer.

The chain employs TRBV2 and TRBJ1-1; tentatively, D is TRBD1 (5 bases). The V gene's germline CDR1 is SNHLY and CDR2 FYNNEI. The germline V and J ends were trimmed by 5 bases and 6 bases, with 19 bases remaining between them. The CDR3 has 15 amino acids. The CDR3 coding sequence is TGTGCCAGCAGTCACTACCGGGACGCCGGCGCTGAAGCTTTCTTT. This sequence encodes CASSHYRDAGAEAFF.

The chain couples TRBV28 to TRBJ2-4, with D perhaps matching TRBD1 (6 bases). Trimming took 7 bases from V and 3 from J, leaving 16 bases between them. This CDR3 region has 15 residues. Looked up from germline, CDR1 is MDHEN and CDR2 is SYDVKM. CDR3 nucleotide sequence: TGTGCCAGCACCGGGACAACACTTCACAAAAACATTCAGTACTTC. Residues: CASTGTTLHKNIQYF. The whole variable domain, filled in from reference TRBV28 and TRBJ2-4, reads DVKVTQSSRYLVKRTGEKVFLECVQDMDHENMFWYRQDPGLGLRLIYFSYDVKMKEKGDIPEGYSVSREKKERFSLILESASTNQTSMYLCASTGTTLHKNIQYFGAGTRLSVL.

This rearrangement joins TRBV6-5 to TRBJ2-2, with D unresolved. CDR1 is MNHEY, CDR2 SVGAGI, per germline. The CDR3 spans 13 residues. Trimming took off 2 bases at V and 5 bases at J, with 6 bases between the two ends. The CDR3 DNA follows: TGTGCCAGCAGTTACATGGGGACCGGGGAGCTGTTTTTT. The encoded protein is CASSYMGTGELFF.

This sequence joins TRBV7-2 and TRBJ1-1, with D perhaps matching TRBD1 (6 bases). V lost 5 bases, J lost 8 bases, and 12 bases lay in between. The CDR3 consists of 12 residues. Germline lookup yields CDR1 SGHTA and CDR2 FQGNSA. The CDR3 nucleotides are TGTGCCAGCAGCCACTACAGGGCGGAAGCTTTCTTT. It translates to CASSHYRAEAFF.

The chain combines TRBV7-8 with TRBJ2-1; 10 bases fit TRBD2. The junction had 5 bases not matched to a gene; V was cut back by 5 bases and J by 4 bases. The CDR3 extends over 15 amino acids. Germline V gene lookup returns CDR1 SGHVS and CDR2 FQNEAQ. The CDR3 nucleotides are TGTGCCAGCAGCCCGACGGGACTAGCGTACAATGAGCAGTTCTTC. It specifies CASSPTGLAYNEQFF.

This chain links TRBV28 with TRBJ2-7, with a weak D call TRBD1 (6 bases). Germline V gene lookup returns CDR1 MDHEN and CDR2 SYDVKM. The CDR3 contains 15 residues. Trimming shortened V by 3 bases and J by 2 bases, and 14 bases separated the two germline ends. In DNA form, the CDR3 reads TGTGCCAGCAGTTTGGACAGCCCTGGGACCTACGAGCAGTACTTC. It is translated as CASSLDSPGTYEQYF.

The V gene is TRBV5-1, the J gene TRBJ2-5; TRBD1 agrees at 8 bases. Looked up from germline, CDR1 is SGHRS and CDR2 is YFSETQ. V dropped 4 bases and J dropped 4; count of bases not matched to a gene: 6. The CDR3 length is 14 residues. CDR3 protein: CASSPNDRGETQYF. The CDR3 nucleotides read TGCGCCAGCAGCCCGAACGACAGGGGAGAGACCCAGTACTTC.

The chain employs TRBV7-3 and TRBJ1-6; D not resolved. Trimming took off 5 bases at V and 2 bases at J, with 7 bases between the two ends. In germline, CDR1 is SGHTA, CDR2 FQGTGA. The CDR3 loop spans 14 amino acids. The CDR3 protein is CASSLSTYNSPLHF. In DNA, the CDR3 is TGTGCCAGCAGCCTGTCGACCTATAATTCACCCCTCCACTTT.

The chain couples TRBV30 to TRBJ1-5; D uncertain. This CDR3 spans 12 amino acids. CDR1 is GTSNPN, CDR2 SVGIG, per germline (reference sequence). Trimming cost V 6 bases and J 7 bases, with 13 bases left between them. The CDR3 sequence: CACNAGSQPQHF. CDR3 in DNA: TGTGCCTGCAATGCGGGGTCCCAGCCCCAGCATTTT.

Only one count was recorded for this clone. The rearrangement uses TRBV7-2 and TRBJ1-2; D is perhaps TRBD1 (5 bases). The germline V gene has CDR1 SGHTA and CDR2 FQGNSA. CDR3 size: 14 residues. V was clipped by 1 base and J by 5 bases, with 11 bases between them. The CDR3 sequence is CASSLETDLYGYTF. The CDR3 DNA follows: TGTGCCAGCAGCTTAGAGACAGACTTGTATGGCTACACCTTC. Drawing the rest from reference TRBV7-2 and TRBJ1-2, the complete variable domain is GAGVSQSPSNKVTEKGKDVELRCDPISGHTALYWYRQSLGQGLEFLIYFQGNSAPDKSGLPSDRFSAERTGGSVSTLTIQRTQQEDSAVYLCASSLETDLYGYTFGSGTRLTVV.

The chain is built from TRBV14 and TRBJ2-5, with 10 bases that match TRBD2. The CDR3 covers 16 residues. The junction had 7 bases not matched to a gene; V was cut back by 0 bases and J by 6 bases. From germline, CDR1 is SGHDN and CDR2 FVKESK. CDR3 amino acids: CASSQDHSGRAKTQYF. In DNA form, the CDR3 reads TGTGCCAGCAGCCAAGATCACAGCGGGAGGGCCAAGACCCAGTACTTC.

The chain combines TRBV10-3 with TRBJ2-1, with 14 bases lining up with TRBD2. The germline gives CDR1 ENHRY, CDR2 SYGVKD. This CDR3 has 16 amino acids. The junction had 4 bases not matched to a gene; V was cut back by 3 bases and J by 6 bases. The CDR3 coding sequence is TGTGCCATCAGTGACCCGGGGACTAGCGGGAGCAATGAGCAGTTCTTC. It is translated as CAISDPGTSGSNEQFF.

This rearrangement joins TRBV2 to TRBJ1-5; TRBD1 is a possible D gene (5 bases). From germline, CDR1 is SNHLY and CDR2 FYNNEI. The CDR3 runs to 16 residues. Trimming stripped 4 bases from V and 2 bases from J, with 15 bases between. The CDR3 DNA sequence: TGTGCCAGCAGTGTTACAGGTACCATAGGCAATCAGCCCCAGCATTTT. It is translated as CASSVTGTIGNQPQHF.

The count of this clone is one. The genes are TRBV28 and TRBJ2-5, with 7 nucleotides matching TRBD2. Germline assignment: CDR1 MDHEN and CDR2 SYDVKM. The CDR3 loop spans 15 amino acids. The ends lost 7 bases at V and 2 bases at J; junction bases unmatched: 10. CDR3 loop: CASTVRGSRQETQYF. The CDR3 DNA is TGTGCCAGCACCGTGCGGGGGTCGAGACAAGAGACCCAGTACTTC.

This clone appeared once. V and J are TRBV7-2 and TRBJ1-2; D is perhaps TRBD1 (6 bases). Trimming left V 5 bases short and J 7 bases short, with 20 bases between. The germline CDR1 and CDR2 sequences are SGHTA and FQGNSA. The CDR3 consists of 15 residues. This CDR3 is CASSPGGASIVGYTF. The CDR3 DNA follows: TGTGCCAGCAGCCCCGGGGGGGCCTCCATCGTTGGCTACACCTTC.

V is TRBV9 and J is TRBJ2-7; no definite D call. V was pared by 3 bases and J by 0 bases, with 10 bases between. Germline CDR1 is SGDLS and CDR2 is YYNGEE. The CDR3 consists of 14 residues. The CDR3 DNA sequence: TGTGCCAGCAGCGAGTCCGGGTTCTCCTACGAGCAGTACTTC. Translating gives CASSESGFSYEQYF.

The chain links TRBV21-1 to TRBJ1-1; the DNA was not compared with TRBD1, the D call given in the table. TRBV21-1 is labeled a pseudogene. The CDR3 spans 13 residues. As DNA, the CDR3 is TGTGCCAGCACCTCGACAGGGGCCCCTGAAGCTTTCTTT. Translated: CASTSTGAPEAFF.

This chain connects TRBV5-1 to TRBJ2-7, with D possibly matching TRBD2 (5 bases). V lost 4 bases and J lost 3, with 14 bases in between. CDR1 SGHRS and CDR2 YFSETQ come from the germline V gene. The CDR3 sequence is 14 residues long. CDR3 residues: CASSPGVGFYEQYF. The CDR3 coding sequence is TGCGCCAGCAGCCCCGGGGTGGGGTTCTACGAGCAGTACTTC.

Here the CDR3 reads CASSWTSGGRNEQFF. In DNA form, the CDR3 reads TGTGCCAGCAGCTGGACTAGCGGGGGCAGGAATGAGCAGTTCTTC. V and J are TRBV7-2 and TRBJ2-1; 13 positions match TRBD2. Germline-derived CDR1 and CDR2 are SGHTA and FQGNSA. CDR3 length equals 15 residues. The V and J ends lost 4 bases and 7 bases, in that order; junction bases with no gene match: 4.

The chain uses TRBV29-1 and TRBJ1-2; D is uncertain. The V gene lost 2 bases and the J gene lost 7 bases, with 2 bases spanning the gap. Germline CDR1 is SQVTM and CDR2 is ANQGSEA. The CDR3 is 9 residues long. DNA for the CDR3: TGCAGCGTTGAATTTGGCTACACCTTC. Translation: CSVEFGYTF.